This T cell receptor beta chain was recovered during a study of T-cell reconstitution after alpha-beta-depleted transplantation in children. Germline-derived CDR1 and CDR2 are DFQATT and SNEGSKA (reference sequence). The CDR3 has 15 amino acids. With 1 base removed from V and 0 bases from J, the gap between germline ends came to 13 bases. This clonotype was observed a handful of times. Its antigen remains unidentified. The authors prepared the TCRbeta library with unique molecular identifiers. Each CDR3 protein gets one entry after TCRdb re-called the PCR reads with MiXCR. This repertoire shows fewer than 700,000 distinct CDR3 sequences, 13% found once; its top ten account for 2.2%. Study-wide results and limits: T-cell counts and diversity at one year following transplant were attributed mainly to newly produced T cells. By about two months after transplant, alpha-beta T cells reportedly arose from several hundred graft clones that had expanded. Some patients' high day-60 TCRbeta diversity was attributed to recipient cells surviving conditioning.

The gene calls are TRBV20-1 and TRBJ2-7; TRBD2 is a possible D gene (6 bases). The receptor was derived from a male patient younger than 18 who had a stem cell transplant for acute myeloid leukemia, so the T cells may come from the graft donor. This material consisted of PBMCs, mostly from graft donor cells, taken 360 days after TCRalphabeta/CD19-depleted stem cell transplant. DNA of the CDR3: TGCAGTGCTAGAGCCCCCGGACTAATCTCCTACGAGCAGTACTTC. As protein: CSARAPGLISYEQYF.